This T cell receptor (beta chain) was captured in a study of blood T cell repertoires in COVID-19. V lost 0 bases and J 7 bases, leaving 12 bases between the germline ends. CDR3 length: 14 amino acids. CDR1 is GTSNPN, CDR2 SVGIG, per germline (reference sequence). Clones were read by immunoSEQ multiplex PCR, and TCRdb kept only the in-frame ones, dropping some. The data hold around 120,000 clones, with about nine tenths observed a single time. This receptor was taken from a man aged 55 to 70 with COVID-19, enrolled during active disease. The sequenced sample was peripheral blood. The chain links TRBV30 to TRBJ1-4; D not certain. The CDR3 loop is CAWSVGLEGEKLFF. The DNA of the CDR3 is TGTGCCTGGAGTGTGGGTTTGGAGGGTGAAAAACTGTTTTTT.